This TCR beta chain was retrieved from a study of cytomegalovirus exposure and HLA in healthy donors. The length of the CDR3 is 18 residues. The V and J ends lost 2 bases and 5 bases, in that order; junction bases with no gene match: 8. From germline, CDR1 is MGHRA and CDR2 YSYEKL. 60 Vbeta and 13 Jbeta primers were used in PCR. The table came from immunoSEQ multiplex PCR; TCRdb's copy has only in-frame clones and leaves some out. The table shows about 140,000 clones, with almost 85% occurring only once. V is TRBV4-1 and J is TRBJ2-2; TRBD2 matches at 13 bases. The sequence derives from a man aged 30 to 45 in good health and CMV-seropositive. The sample was PBMCs. In DNA form, the CDR3 reads TGCGCCAGCAGCCAACAGCCCGGGACTAGCGGGGCAACCGGGGAGCTGTTTTTT. This sequence encodes CASSQQPGTSGATGELFF.